The entry that follows covers one TCR beta chain sequence. Its antigen is undetermined. The data belong to a study of T cell responses to AZD1222 COVID-19 vaccine. Trimming removed 5 bases at V and 0 bases at J, with 7 bases between. The CDR3 is 13 amino acids. Germline V CDR1 and CDR2: LNHDA, SQIVND (reference sequence). Study-wide results and caveats: Spike-specific TCR breadth and depth rose after two AZD1222 doses. Donors were largely white British and mainly female; clonal diversity was possibly underestimated. Spike-spanning, vaccine-associated CD4 TCRs were dominant at 160-218 and 743-854.

Repertoires were generated with immunoSEQ multiplex PCR, while TCRdb's copy carries only in-frame clones and drops some. The sample has 110,000 to 150,000 clones, approximately 90% seen once. This chain connects TRBV19 to TRBJ2-5; no clear D gene. The source of this sequence is an adult in good health. This specimen was peripheral blood, taken on day 0 of AZD1222 vaccination. The CDR3 protein is CASSFRYQETQYF. The CDR3 DNA is TGTGCCAGTAGTTTTCGGTACCAAGAGACCCAGTACTTC.